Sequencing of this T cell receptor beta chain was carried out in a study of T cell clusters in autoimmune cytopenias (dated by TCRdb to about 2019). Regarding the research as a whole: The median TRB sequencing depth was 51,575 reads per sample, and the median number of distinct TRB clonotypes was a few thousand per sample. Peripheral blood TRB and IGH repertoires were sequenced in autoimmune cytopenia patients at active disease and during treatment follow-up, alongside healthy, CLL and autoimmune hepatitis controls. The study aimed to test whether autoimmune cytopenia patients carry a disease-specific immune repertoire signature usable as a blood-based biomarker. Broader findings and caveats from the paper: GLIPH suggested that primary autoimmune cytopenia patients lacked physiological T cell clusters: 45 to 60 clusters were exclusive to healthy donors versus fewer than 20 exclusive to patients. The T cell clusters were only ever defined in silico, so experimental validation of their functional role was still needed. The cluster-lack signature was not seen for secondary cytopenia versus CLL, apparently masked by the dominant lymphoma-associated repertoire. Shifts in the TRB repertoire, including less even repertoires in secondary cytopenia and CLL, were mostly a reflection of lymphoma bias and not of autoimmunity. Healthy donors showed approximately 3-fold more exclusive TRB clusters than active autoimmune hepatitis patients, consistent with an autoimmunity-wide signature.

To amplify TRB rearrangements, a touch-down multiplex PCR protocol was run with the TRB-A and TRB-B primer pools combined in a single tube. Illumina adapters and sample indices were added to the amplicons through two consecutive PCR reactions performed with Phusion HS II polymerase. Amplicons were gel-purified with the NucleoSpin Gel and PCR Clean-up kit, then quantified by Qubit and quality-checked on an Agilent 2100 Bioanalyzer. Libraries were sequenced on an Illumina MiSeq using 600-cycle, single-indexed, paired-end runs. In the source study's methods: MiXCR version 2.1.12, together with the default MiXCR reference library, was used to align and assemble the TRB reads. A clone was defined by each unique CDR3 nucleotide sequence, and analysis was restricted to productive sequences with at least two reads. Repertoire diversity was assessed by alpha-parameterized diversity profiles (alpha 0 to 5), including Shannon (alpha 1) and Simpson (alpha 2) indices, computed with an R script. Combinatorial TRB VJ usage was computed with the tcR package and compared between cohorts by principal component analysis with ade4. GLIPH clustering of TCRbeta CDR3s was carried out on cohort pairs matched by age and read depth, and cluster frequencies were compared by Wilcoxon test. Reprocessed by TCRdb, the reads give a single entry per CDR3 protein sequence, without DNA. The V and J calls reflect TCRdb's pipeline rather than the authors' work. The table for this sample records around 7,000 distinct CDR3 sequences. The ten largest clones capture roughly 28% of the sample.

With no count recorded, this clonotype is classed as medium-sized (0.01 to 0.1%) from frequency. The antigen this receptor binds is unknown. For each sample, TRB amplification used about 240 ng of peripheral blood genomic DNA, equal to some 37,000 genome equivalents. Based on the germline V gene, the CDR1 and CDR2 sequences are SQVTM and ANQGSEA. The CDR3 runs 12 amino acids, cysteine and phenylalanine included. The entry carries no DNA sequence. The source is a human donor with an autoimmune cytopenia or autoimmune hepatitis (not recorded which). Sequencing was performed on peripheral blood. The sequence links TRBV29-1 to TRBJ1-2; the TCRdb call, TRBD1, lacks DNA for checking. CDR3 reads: CSVGQSSYGYTF.